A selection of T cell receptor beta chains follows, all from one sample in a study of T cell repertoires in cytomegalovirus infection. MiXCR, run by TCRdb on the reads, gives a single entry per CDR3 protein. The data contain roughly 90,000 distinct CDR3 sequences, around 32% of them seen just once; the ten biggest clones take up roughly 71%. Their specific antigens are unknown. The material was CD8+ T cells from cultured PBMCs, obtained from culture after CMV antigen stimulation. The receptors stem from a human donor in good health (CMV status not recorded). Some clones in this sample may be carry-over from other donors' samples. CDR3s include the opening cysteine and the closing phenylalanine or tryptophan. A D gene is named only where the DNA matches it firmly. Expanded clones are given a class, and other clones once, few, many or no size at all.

CSAGDRVRTGELFF | TGCAGTGCCGGGGACAGGGTTCGCACCGGGGAGCTGTTTTTT | TRBJ2-2 | TRBV20-1 | TRBD1 | once
CASSFPTGEPNTEAFF | TGTGCCAGCAGCTTCCCGACAGGGGAACCCAACACTGAAGCTTTCTTT | TRBJ1-1 | TRBV7-9 | TRBD1 | many
CAISELHRGDTEAFF | TGTGCCATCAGTGAGCTTCACAGGGGGGACACTGAAGCTTTCTTT | TRBJ1-1 | TRBV10-3 | TRBD1 | NA
CASTRDGVSGANVLTF | TGCGCCAGCACCCGGGACGGAGTCTCTGGGGCCAACGTCCTGACTTTC | TRBJ2-6 | TRBV5-1 | NA | NA
CASSVPGGGGYGYTF | TGTGCCAGCAGTGTACCGGGCGGGGGCGGCTATGGCTACACCTTC | TRBJ1-2 | TRBV25-1 | NA | NA
CASRTVLPGYGYTF | TGTGCCAGCAGGACAGTCCTACCGGGATATGGCTACACCTTC | TRBJ1-2 | TRBV19 | NA | few
CASSLWGQNTEAFF | TGTGCCAGCAGCTTGTGGGGGCAGAACACTGAAGCTTTCTTT | TRBJ1-1 | TRBV11-2 | NA | many
CATSDSSSREQFF | TGTGCCACCAGTGATTCGTCTAGCCGTGAGCAGTTCTTC | TRBJ2-1 | TRBV24-1 | NA | NA
CASRTGGLETGELFF | TGTGCCAGCAGGACAGGGGGTTTAGAGACCGGGGAGCTGTTTTTT | TRBJ2-2 | TRBV6-5 | TRBD1 | NA
CASSLGTIYEQYF | TGTGCCAGCAGCTTAGGGACAATTTACGAGCAGTACTTC | TRBJ2-7 | TRBV7-2 | NA | few
CASRPLAGNYNEQFF | TGTGCCAGTAGGCCACTAGCTGGAAATTACAATGAGCAGTTCTTC | TRBJ2-1 | TRBV19 | NA | NA
CASSLLLAPLKQFF | TGTGCCAGCAGCCTCTTACTAGCGCCGTTAAAGCAGTTCTTC | TRBJ2-1 | TRBV7-9 | TRBD2 | NA
CASSLAGMGTEAFF | TGTGCCAGCAGTTTAGCAGGGATGGGCACTGAAGCTTTCTTT | TRBJ1-1 | TRBV27 | NA | once
CASSRGNSYEQYF | TGTGCCAGCAGCCGGGGCAACTCCTACGAGCAGTACTTC | TRBJ2-7 | TRBV4-2 | NA | many
CASSSLTVANYGYTF | TGTGCCAGCAGCTCTTTGACAGTCGCTAACTATGGCTACACCTTC | TRBJ1-2 | TRBV5-4 | NA | NA
CASSQEAAGAHEQYF | TGTGCCAGCAGCCAAGAGGCCGCGGGGGCCCACGAGCAGTACTTC | TRBJ2-7 | TRBV14 | NA | few
CASSSRESYEQYF | TGTGCCAGCAGTTCCAGGGAATCCTACGAGCAGTACTTC | TRBJ2-7 | TRBV27 | NA | NA
CASSYRPEGYTF | TGTGCCAGCAGTTACAGGCCGGAAGGCTACACCTTC | TRBJ1-2 | TRBV6-2/TRBV6-3 | NA | NA
CASSQDRVAGGLTGELFF | TGCGCCAGCAGCCAAGATAGGGTAGCGGGGGGGCTCACCGGGGAGCTGTTTTTT | TRBJ2-2 | TRBV4-1 | TRBD2 | NA
CASGLAGVGYTF | TGTGCCAGCGGATTGGCGGGGGTCGGCTACACCTTC | TRBJ1-2 | TRBV11-2 | NA | NA
CASSRSTTGELFF | TGTGCCAGCAGTAGGTCCACTACCGGGGAGCTGTTTTTT | TRBJ2-2 | TRBV6-8 | NA | few
CSASGVADTDTQYF | TGCAGTGCGAGCGGGGTAGCGGACACAGATACGCAGTATTTT | TRBJ2-3 | TRBV20-1 | TRBD2 | many
CASSLLPGNTEAFF | TGTGCCAGCAGCTTATTACCAGGGAACACTGAAGCTTTCTTT | TRBJ1-1 | TRBV5-4 | NA | few
CASGATYTGELFF | TGTGCCAGCGGGGCCACATACACCGGGGAGCTGTTTTTT | TRBJ2-2 | TRBV7-2 | NA | NA
CASSIRQASNTEAFF | TGCGCCAGCAGCATAAGACAGGCCTCGAACACTGAAGCTTTCTTT | TRBJ1-1 | TRBV4-1 | NA | NA
CASSLGGLAPDTQYF | TGTGCCAGCAGTTTAGGGGGACTAGCTCCAGATACGCAGTATTTT | TRBJ2-3 | TRBV27 | TRBD2 | NA
CASSRLAGQSTDTQYF | TGTGCCAGCAGTCGCCTAGCGGGGCAAAGCACAGATACGCAGTATTTT | TRBJ2-3 | TRBV7-2 | TRBD2 | NA
CASSTLAGGTTQYF | TGTGCCAGCAGTACCCTAGCGGGGGGAACAACGCAGTATTTT | TRBJ2-3 | TRBV6-1 | TRBD2 | few
CASFSEVSENTGELFF | TGTGCCAGTTTTTCCGAAGTTAGCGAAAACACCGGGGAGCTGTTTTTT | TRBJ2-2 | TRBV12-3/TRBV12-4 | NA | NA
CASSERGSLFF | TGTGCCAGCAGTGAAAGGGGTTCTCTGTTCTTC | TRBJ2-1 | TRBV25-1 | NA | NA
CAISESGRRGANSYNEQFF | TGTGCCATCAGTGAGTCGGGGCGGCGGGGGGCGAACTCCTACAATGAGCAGTTCTTC | TRBJ2-1 | TRBV10-3 | TRBD2 | once
CASSLREGYGYTF | TGTGCCAGCAGCCTCAGGGAAGGCTATGGCTACACCTTC | TRBJ1-2 | TRBV12-3/TRBV12-4 | NA | NA
CASRARQGNGYTF | TGTGCCAGTAGAGCTAGGCAGGGTAATGGCTACACCTTC | TRBJ1-2 | TRBV19 | NA | few
CASSYSSLDTQYF | TGTGCCAGCAGTTACTCGTCCTTAGATACGCAGTATTTT | TRBJ2-3 | TRBV6-5 | NA | NA
CASSYSAGPLLGEQYF | TGTGCCAGCAGTTACTCCGCAGGGCCCCTCCTCGGCGAGCAGTACTTC | TRBJ2-7 | TRBV6-6 | NA | NA
CASTTGQSSYNEQFF | TGTGCCAGTACCACGGGACAGTCTTCCTACAATGAGCAGTTCTTC | TRBJ2-1 | TRBV19 | TRBD1 | NA
CASSIMAGGPNEQFF | TGTGCCAGTAGTATAATGGCGGGGGGGCCCAATGAGCAGTTCTTC | TRBJ2-1 | TRBV19 | TRBD2 | few
CSARRDYNSPLHF | TGCAGTGCTAGACGGGACTATAATTCACCCCTCCACTTT | TRBJ1-6 | TRBV20-1 | NA | NA
CASSPGLSIGGGFEPQHF | TGTGCCAGCAGCCCCGGTCTTTCGATAGGGGGAGGCTTCGAACCCCAGCATTTT | TRBJ1-5 | TRBV7-9 | NA | few
CASSLTGGAEAFF | TGTGCCAGCAGTCTCACAGGAGGTGCTGAAGCTTTCTTT | TRBJ1-1 | TRBV12-3/TRBV12-4 | NA | few
CASSESRSGGGSGELFF | TGTGCCAGCAGTGAAAGTCGGAGCGGGGGGGGTAGCGGGGAGCTGTTTTTT | TRBJ2-2 | TRBV2 | TRBD2 | NA
CASSLGEGQGYYEQYF | TGTGCCAGCAGCTTAGGGGAGGGACAGGGATACTACGAGCAGTACTTC | TRBJ2-7 | TRBV11-2 | TRBD1 | NA
CASSSPRGSYNSPLHF | TGTGCCAGCAGTTCCCCGCGGGGCTCCTATAATTCACCCCTCCACTTT | TRBJ1-6 | TRBV6-5 | NA | NA
CATSSGLAGVDMDTQYF | TGTGCCACCAGCTCTGGACTAGCGGGGGTCGATATGGATACGCAGTATTTT | TRBJ2-3 | TRBV15 | TRBD2 | few
CASRDPGENTEAFF | TGTGCCAGCAGAGACCCCGGGGAGAACACTGAAGCTTTCTTT | TRBJ1-1 | TRBV6-1 | NA | many
CSASRDRGQETQYF | TGCAGTGCTTCCAGGGACAGGGGCCAAGAGACCCAGTACTTC | TRBJ2-5 | TRBV20-1 | TRBD1 | few
CASTNRPDAGNEQYF | TGTGCCAGCACCAACCGTCCGGACGCAGGGAACGAGCAGTACTTC | TRBJ2-7 | TRBV6-2/TRBV6-3 | NA | few
CASSRGGTSTGELFF | TGTGCCAGCAGTAGGGGAGGGACCAGCACCGGGGAGCTGTTTTTT | TRBJ2-2 | TRBV2 | TRBD2 | few
CASSQGTPNLFF | TGTGCCAGCAGCCAGGGGACCCCGAACCTGTTTTTT | TRBJ1-4 | TRBV7-6 | NA | NA
CASSSRTGEYNYGYTF | TGTGCCAGCAGCTCTAGGACAGGGGAGTACAACTATGGCTACACCTTC | TRBJ1-2 | TRBV7-6 | TRBD1 | few